The entry below describes one T cell receptor beta chain. The data originate from a study of T-cell memory formation after mild COVID-19. CDR3 size: 16 residues. Germline CDR1 and CDR2: MNHEY and SMNVEV (reference sequence). V shed 4 bases and J 5 bases; nucleotides not matched to a gene: 8. TCRdb reanalysed the 5' RACE reads using MiXCR and keeps one entry per CDR3 protein. The top ten clones hold approximately 3.8% of a sample with more than 150,000 distinct CDR3 sequences, approximately 10% of them seen once. The clonotype was recovered from a young man who had mild COVID-19 (a few samples of this study predate the infection). Cell type and time point are not known. This chain connects TRBV27 to TRBJ2-3, with TRBD2 matching over 11 bases. The sequenced material came from PBMCs or a T cell subset sorted from them (not recorded which). CDR3 nucleotides: TGTGCCAGCAGTTCGCGGACTAGCGGGCGGGGAGATACGCAGTATTTT. Amino acids: CASSSRTSGRGDTQYF.